This T cell receptor beta chain came from a study of cytomegalovirus exposure and HLA in healthy donors. Primers included in the PCR were 60 Vbeta and 13 Jbeta primers. Measured with immunoSEQ multiplex PCR; TCRdb has only the in-frame clones, and not every one. The sample carries roughly 56,000 clones, under 85% recorded once. Per germline, CDR1 MNHEY and CDR2 SMNVEV (reference sequence). Trimming cost V 6 bases and J 8 bases, with 16 bases left between them. The CDR3 runs 13 residues. J is TRBJ1-2 and V is TRBV27, with D possibly being TRBD1 (5 bases). Sequenced input: PBMCs. This receptor was taken from a middle-aged man in good health and CMV-seropositive. The DNA of the CDR3 is TGTGCCAGCAGCCCCCGGCCAGGGCGAGGCTACACCTTC. Translated, it gives CASSPRPGRGYTF.